This T cell receptor beta chain was captured by sequencing in a study of T cells of healthy individuals. CDR1 and CDR2 from the germline V gene are MNHNS and SASEGT. This CDR3 has 15 residues. V dropped 3 bases and J dropped 5; count of bases not matched to a gene: 6. Using its own MiXCR run on the 5' RACE reads, TCRdb lists one record per CDR3 protein. In the table there are tens of thousands of distinct CDR3 sequences, about a sixth of which are singletons. The sequence derives from a human donor in good health. The V gene is TRBV6-1, the J gene TRBJ1-4, with TRBD1 identical over 7 bases. The CDR3 region has the DNA TGTGCCAGCAGTGAGCTGCAGGGGGTGAATGAAAAACTGTTTTTT. Protein: CASSELQGVNEKLFF.